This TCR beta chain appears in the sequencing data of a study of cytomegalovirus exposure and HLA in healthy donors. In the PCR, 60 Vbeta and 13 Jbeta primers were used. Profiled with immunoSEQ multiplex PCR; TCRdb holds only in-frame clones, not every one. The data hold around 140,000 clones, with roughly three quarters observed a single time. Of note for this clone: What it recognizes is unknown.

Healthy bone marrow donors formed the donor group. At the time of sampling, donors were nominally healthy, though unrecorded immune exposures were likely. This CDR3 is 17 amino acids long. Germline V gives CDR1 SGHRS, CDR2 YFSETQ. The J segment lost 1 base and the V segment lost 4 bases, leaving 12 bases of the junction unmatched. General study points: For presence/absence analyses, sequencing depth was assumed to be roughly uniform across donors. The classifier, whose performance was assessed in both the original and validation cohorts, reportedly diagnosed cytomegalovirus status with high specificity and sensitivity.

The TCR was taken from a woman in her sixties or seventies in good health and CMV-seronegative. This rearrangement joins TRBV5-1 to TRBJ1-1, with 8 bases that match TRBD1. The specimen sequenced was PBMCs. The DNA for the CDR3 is TGCGCCAGCAGCCTGGGCCCTGACAGGGGACGGAACACTGAAGCTTTCTTT. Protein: CASSLGPDRGRNTEAFF.